This T cell receptor beta chain derives from a study of blood T cell repertoires in COVID-19. On the study more broadly: Acute-phase and convalescent COVID-19 samples originated in the United States, Italy and Spain.

Source study methods: Amplified reference gene primers provided the basis for estimating nucleated cell counts. TCRdb keeps only in-frame clones here, not all; method: immunoSEQ multiplex PCR. V, J and clone size are taken as reported in that table, and D and trimming were inferred from the DNA itself. The table includes some 300,000 clones, about 88% detected once. Followed longitudinally, the Seattle patients had been enrolled during active infection. Trimming pared 2 bases from V and 4 bases from J, leaving 15 bases between. The V gene's germline CDR1 is SGHDN and CDR2 FVKESK. The CDR3 is 17 residues long. This clone was detected once.

The receptor was isolated from a woman in her sixties or seventies with COVID-19, enrolled during active disease. The sequenced material came from peripheral blood. The chain employs TRBV14 and TRBJ2-6; a possible D gene is TRBD2 (6 bases). The CDR3 DNA is TGTGCCAGCAGCCAACTAGACGGACTAACCGGGGCCAACGTCCTGACTTTC. This encodes CASSQLDGLTGANVLTF.